The 27 T cell receptor beta chains given below trace back to one sample, sequenced in a study of cytomegalovirus exposure and HLA in healthy donors. PCR primers comprised 60 Vbeta and 13 Jbeta primers. TCRdb keeps only in-frame clones here, not all; method: immunoSEQ multiplex PCR. The sample lists under 200,000 clones; roughly 85% were seen once. Sample: PBMCs. These receptors all come from a woman aged 40 to 50 in good health and CMV-seronegative.

This clone was picked up a small number of times. CDR3 DNA sequence: TGTGCCAGCAGCCTGGAACCGGGACAGTCTGGGTCGGGCTACACCTTC. Residues: CASSLEPGQSGSGYTF. The chain combines TRBV2 with TRBJ1-2, with 7 bases matching TRBD1. Germline trimming cut 6 bases from V and 8 bases from J; bases unmatched to any gene: 18. The CDR3 spans 16 residues. Germline V gene data show CDR1 as SNHLY and CDR2 as FYNNEI.

V is TRBV2 and J is TRBJ2-1, with 10 bases lining up with TRBD2. CDR1 is SNHLY, CDR2 FYNNEI, per germline. The CDR3 spans 14 residues. After removal of 7 bases from V and 7 bases from J, the junction contained 7 bases not matched to a gene. CDR3 in DNA: TGTGCCAGCAATGGGGCTAGCGGGAGTAATGAGCAGTTCTTC. Translating gives CASNGASGSNEQFF. The variable domain in full, completed from reference TRBV2 and TRBJ2-1, reads EPEVTQTPSHQVTQMGQEVILRCVPISNHLYFYWYRQILGQKVEFLVSFYNNEISEKSEIFDDQFSVERPDGSNFTLKIRSTKLEDSAMYFCASNGASGSNEQFFGPGTRLTVL.

The chain has TRBV6-4 and TRBJ1-2; no reliable D call. V dropped 6 bases and J dropped 8 bases, with 22 bases sitting between them. Germline CDR1 and CDR2: MRHNA and SNTAGT. The CDR3 extends over 15 amino acids. In nucleotides, the CDR3 is TGTGCCAGCAGGATAACGGTGGGAGGTCTTCGGGGCTACACCTTC. Its translation: CASRITVGGLRGYTF.

The gene calls are TRBV18 and TRBJ2-1; D might be TRBD1 (5 bases). This CDR3 has 15 amino acids. The V and J ends lost 3 bases and 4 bases respectively, with 13 bases between them. The germline CDR1 and CDR2 sequences are KGHSH and LQKENI. The CDR3 DNA follows: TGTGCCAGCTCACCTTCCAGGGTCGGTTACAATGAGCAGTTCTTC. It is translated as CASSPSRVGYNEQFF.

The chain uses TRBV5-4 and TRBJ2-1; 8 bases align to TRBD1. This CDR3 region has 16 residues. The ends lost 3 bases at V and 10 bases at J; junction bases unmatched: 15. Germline V gives CDR1 SGHNT, CDR2 YYREEE (reference sequence). The CDR3: CASSSAGQGWYEEQFF. CDR3 DNA: TGTGCCAGCAGCTCCGCAGGACAGGGTTGGTACGAGGAGCAGTTCTTC.

The table lists this clone with a count of one. This chain connects TRBV7-3 to TRBJ2-5, with D possibly being TRBD1 (5 bases). The CDR3 runs to 13 residues. CDR1 and CDR2 (germline): SGHTA, FQGTGA. The ends were cut back, 6 bases at V and 2 bases at J, with 10 bases in the middle. The CDR3 here is CASSDSPQETQYF. The CDR3 nucleotides are TGTGCCAGCAGTGACAGTCCGCAAGAGACCCAGTACTTC.

The chain links TRBV18 to TRBJ1-5; the match to TRBD1 covers 8 bases. Germline V gene lookup returns CDR1 KGHSH and CDR2 LQKENI. The trim removed 6 bases at V and 6 bases at J, leaving 7 bases unmatched. This CDR3 spans 14 amino acids. The DNA of the CDR3 is TGTGCCAGCTCGCTACAGGGGGTTGGTCAGCCCCAGCATTTT. It translates to CASSLQGVGQPQHF.

V gene TRBV14 combines with J gene TRBJ2-7; D is ambiguous. CDR1 is SGHDN and CDR2 is FVKESK in the germline V gene. CDR3 length equals 13 residues. V gave up 5 bases and J gave up 1 base, with 9 bases separating them. The CDR3 region has the DNA TGTGCCAGCAGCTCAACAGAGTCCTACGAGCAGTACTTC. Its translation: CASSSTESYEQYF.

This clone turned up a few times. The rearrangement uses TRBV11-2 and TRBJ2-4; 10 bases fit TRBD1. The ends lost 2 bases at V and 3 bases at J; junction bases unmatched: 4. There are 16 residues in the CDR3. Germline CDR1 SGHAT, CDR2 FQNNGV. DNA for the CDR3: TGTGCCAGCAGCTTAAGGACAGGGGGATACAAAAACATTCAGTACTTC. Translated, it gives CASSLRTGGYKNIQYF.

The chain has TRBV28 and TRBJ2-2, with TRBD1 identical over 8 bases. J was trimmed by 1 base and V by 0 bases; bases with no gene match: 7. Per germline, CDR1 MDHEN and CDR2 SYDVKM. This CDR3 is 18 amino acids long. The CDR3 here is CASSLWGQGAMNTGELFF. CDR3 nucleotides: TGTGCCAGCAGTTTATGGGGCCAGGGGGCGATGAACACCGGGGAGCTGTTTTTT.

The J gene is TRBJ2-1, the V gene TRBV19, with D unclear. This CDR3 region has 11 residues. The germline V and J ends were trimmed by 7 bases and 6 bases, with 7 bases remaining between them. Germline V gene sequence: CDR1 LNHDA, CDR2 SQIVND (reference sequence). The CDR3 DNA follows: TGTGCCAGTAACTCATTCAATGAGCAGTTCTTC. It is translated as CASNSFNEQFF.

The V call is TRBV4-2, the J call TRBJ2-1; TRBD1 is a possible D gene (7 bases). The CDR3 covers 16 residues. With 1 base removed from V and 9 bases from J, the gap between germline ends came to 19 bases. Germline CDR1 reads LGHNA; CDR2 reads YNFKEQ. The CDR3 sequence: CASSQASGSRGREQFF. The CDR3 region has the DNA TGTGCCAGCAGCCAAGCCTCCGGGAGTAGGGGGCGTGAGCAGTTCTTC.

This clone has a single count. V is TRBV7-2 and J is TRBJ2-1; D possibly corresponds to TRBD2 (5 bases). The CDR3 totals 15 residues. Trimming left V 5 bases short and J 0 bases short, with 11 bases between. Germline V lookup: CDR1 SGHTA, CDR2 FQGNSA. CDR3 protein: CASSPVASSYNEQFF. The CDR3 DNA is TGTGCCAGCAGCCCGGTAGCGAGCTCCTACAATGAGCAGTTCTTC.

The chain combines TRBV29-1 with TRBJ2-2; TRBD2 is a possible D gene (6 bases). Germline CDR1 SQVTM, CDR2 ANQGSEA. The CDR3 runs to 16 residues. V lost 2 bases, J lost 0 bases, and 13 bases lay in between. The CDR3 DNA is TGCAGCGTTGAATCTTTGCGGGGCGCGAACACCGGGGAGCTGTTTTTT. Translation gives CSVESLRGANTGELFF.

This sequence joins TRBV5-1 and TRBJ2-3, with a possible D match to TRBD2 (6 bases). V was clipped by 3 bases and J by 2 bases, with 13 bases between them. The germline V gene encodes CDR1 SGHRS and CDR2 YFSETQ. The CDR3 has 15 amino acids. CDR3 protein: CASSSGTGVTDTQYF. In nucleotides, the CDR3 is TGCGCCAGCAGCTCGGGGACGGGAGTCACAGATACGCAGTATTTT.

This clone has only a few counts. The chain is built from TRBV10-2 and TRBJ2-1; 7 bases fit TRBD2. The CDR3 length is 15 residues. Germline CDR1 and CDR2: WSHSY and SAAADI. V was clipped by 2 bases and J by 0 bases; unmatched bases: 1. The CDR3 loop reads CASSEGGGSYNEQFF. The CDR3, as DNA: TGCGCCAGCAGTGAGGGGGGGGGCTCCTACAATGAGCAGTTCTTC.

The chain recombines TRBV18 with TRBJ2-5; D uncertain. Looked up from germline, CDR1 is KGHSH and CDR2 is LQKENI. V lost 0 bases and J 4 bases, leaving 3 bases between the germline ends. This CDR3 is 12 amino acids long. CDR3 sequence: CASSPPRETQYF. CDR3 bases: TGTGCCAGCTCACCACCGCGAGAGACCCAGTACTTC.

The V gene is TRBV6-1, the J gene TRBJ1-1; TRBD1 is a possible D gene (5 bases). CDR3 length: 13 amino acids. Germline V gene sequence: CDR1 MNHNS, CDR2 SASEGT. The V gene lost 11 bases and the J gene lost 4 bases, with 17 bases spanning the gap. This chain's CDR3 is CAGSTGVGTEAFF. The CDR3 bases are TGTGCCGGATCAACAGGAGTTGGCACTGAAGCTTTCTTT.

V and J are TRBV4-1 and TRBJ2-7; 10 positions agree with TRBD1. After removal of 1 base from V and 6 bases from J, the junction contained 6 bases not matched to a gene. In germline, CDR1 is MGHRA, CDR2 YSYEKL. This CDR3 is 15 amino acids long. CDR3 bases: TGCGCCAGCAGCCAAGCGGGACAGGGGAGCGGCGAGCAGTACTTC. It is translated as CASSQAGQGSGEQYF.

This chain uses TRBV15 with TRBJ2-2; no firm D call. The CDR3 runs to 12 residues. The germline CDR1 and CDR2 sequences are LNHNV and YYDKDF (reference sequence). Trimming left V 1 base short and J 6 bases short, with 3 bases between. DNA for the CDR3: TGTGCCACCAGCAGAGTCTCCGGGGAGCTGTTTTTT. Translating it yields CATSRVSGELFF. The full variable domain, completed using reference TRBV15 and TRBJ2-2, is DAMVIQNPRYQVTQFGKPVTLSCSQTLNHNVMYWYQQKSSQAPKLLFHYYDKDFNNEADTPDNFQSRRPNTSFCFLDIRSPGLGDTAMYLCATSRVSGELFFGEGSRLTVL.

Comment on this clone: It is likely a read error, because the conserved phenylalanine at the end of the CDR3 is missing. The chain has TRBV6-1 and TRBJ1-2; 9 nucleotides match TRBD1. Trimming took 3 bases from V and 5 from J; bases not matched to a gene: 1. The CDR3 is made up of 13 amino acids. In germline, CDR1 is MNHNS, CDR2 SASEGT. The CDR3 DNA reads TGTGCCAGCAGTGAGGGGACAGGGTATGGCTACACCGTC. Residues: CASSEGTGYGYTV.

V and J are TRBV5-6 and TRBJ1-5, with 8 bases fitting TRBD1. Germline lookup yields CDR1 SGHDT and CDR2 YYEEEE. CDR3 size: 14 residues. Unmatched junction bases numbered 7, after V lost 5 bases and J lost 6 bases. The DNA for the CDR3 is TGTGCCAGCAGTCCCGGACAGGGCGGTCAGCCCCAGCATTTT. The encoded protein is CASSPGQGGQPQHF.

The chain combines TRBV11-2 with TRBJ2-3; D is ambiguous. Germline V gives CDR1 SGHAT, CDR2 FQNNGV. The V and J ends lost 5 bases and 8 bases respectively, with 14 bases between them. This CDR3 has 13 amino acids. The CDR3, as DNA: TGTGCCAGCAGCCCATTGACTTTTTCTACGCAGTATTTT. Protein: CASSPLTFSTQYF.

The chain recombines TRBV30 with TRBJ2-1; perhaps TRBD2 as D (7 bases). Germline loops: CDR1 GTSNPN, CDR2 SVGIG (reference sequence). The germline V and J ends were trimmed by 4 bases and 15 bases, with 16 bases remaining between them. The CDR3 contains 11 residues. In DNA form, the CDR3 reads TGTGCCTGGATTAAGGGGGGGCGGGGGTTCTTC. Amino acids: CAWIKGGRGFF.

This chain connects TRBV29-1 to TRBJ1-1; D is ambiguous. CDR1 SQVTM and CDR2 ANQGSEA come from the germline V gene. The CDR3 loop spans 11 amino acids. The V gene lost 7 bases and the J gene lost 7 bases, with 13 bases spanning the gap. CDR3: CSASSGGEAFF. The CDR3 bases are TGCAGCGCCTCAAGTGGCGGTGAAGCTTTCTTT.

The chain employs TRBV7-2 and TRBJ2-7, with 10 bases identical to TRBD1. V trimming: 6 bases; J trimming: 2 bases; junction bases outside the gene matches: 7. From germline, CDR1 is SGHTA and CDR2 FQGNSA. This CDR3 has 15 residues. CDR3 in DNA: TGTGCCAGCAGTCAATCCGGGACAGGGGCCTACGAGCAGTACTTC. Residues: CASSQSGTGAYEQYF.

V usage is TRBV29-1 and J usage is TRBJ1-2, with 7 bases aligning to TRBD1. V was pared by 7 bases and J by 3 bases, with 2 bases of the junction left unmatched. This CDR3 is built from 11 residues. From germline, CDR1 is SQVTM and CDR2 ANQGSEA. CDR3 in amino acids: CSAGTDYGYTF. The CDR3 DNA follows: TGCAGCGCCGGGACAGACTATGGCTACACCTTC.